The 27 T cell receptor beta chains below all came from one sample that was sequenced in a study of OX40 agonist ivuxolimab in advanced cancers. The table came from immunoSEQ multiplex PCR; TCRdb's copy has only in-frame clones and leaves some out. In the table there are some 14,000 clones, 80% of which are singletons. Sequencing was performed on CD4+ or CD8+ T cells sorted from blood, taken in a trial of the OX40 agonist ivuxolimab. The receptors were sampled from an adult with an advanced solid tumor such as melanoma, head and neck, liver or kidney cancer.

The rearrangement uses TRBV27 and TRBJ2-7, with TRBD1 matching 7 bases. Looked up from germline, CDR1 is MNHEY and CDR2 is SMNVEV (reference sequence). This CDR3 has 11 amino acids. V gave up 6 bases and J gave up 6 bases; unmatched junction bases: 2. CDR3 coding DNA: TGTGCCAGCAGCTCAGGGGGCGAGCAGTACTTC. Its translation: CASSSGGEQYF.

The J gene is TRBJ2-5, the V gene TRBV7-9; D unresolved. The CDR3 sequence is 11 residues long. CDR1 is SEHNR, CDR2 FQNEAQ, per germline (reference sequence). The ends were cut back, 5 bases at V and 5 bases at J, with 6 bases in the middle. The CDR3 nucleotides are TGTGCCAGCAGCGTAGATGAGACCCAGTACTTC. The encoded protein is CASSVDETQYF.

The chain joins TRBV7-6 to TRBJ1-2; the D is unclear. Trimming pared 5 bases from V and 4 bases from J, leaving 20 bases between. The V gene's germline CDR1 is SGHVS and CDR2 FNYEAQ. The CDR3 extends over 16 amino acids. CDR3 protein: CASSRSFERKTYGYTF. The CDR3, as DNA: TGTGCCAGCAGCAGGTCATTTGAACGAAAGACCTATGGCTACACCTTC. Complete variable domain (other parts from reference TRBV7-6 and TRBJ1-2): GAGVSQSPRYKVTKRGQDVALRCDPISGHVSLYWYRQALGQGPEFLTYFNYEAQQDKSGLPNDRFSAERPEGSISTLTIQRTEQRDSAMYRCASSRSFERKTYGYTFGSGTRLTVV.

This clone rates as medium-sized. The J gene is TRBJ2-1, the V gene TRBV6-4; unclear D gene. V shed 0 bases and J shed 9 bases, with 9 bases lying between them. Germline V gives CDR1 MRHNA, CDR2 SNTAGT. CDR3 size: 13 residues. The CDR3 sequence: CASSDSVGFEQFF. The CDR3 coding sequence is TGTGCCAGCAGTGACTCGGTGGGATTTGAGCAGTTCTTC.

This clone has a handful of counts. V usage is TRBV19 and J usage is TRBJ2-3; 10 positions match TRBD2. J gave up 1 base and V 9 bases, and 7 bases lay outside the gene matches. CDR3 length equals 15 residues. From germline, CDR1 is LNHDA and CDR2 SQIVND (reference sequence). The CDR3 loop is CASRLSGGGTDTQYF. DNA for the CDR3: TGTGCCAGCAGACTGAGCGGGGGGGGCACAGATACGCAGTATTTT.

CDR3 sequence: CASSLVASHLNEQFF. Here the CDR3 DNA reads TGCGCCAGCAGCTTGGTGGCTAGCCACTTAAATGAGCAGTTCTTC. This chain links TRBV5-1 with TRBJ2-1, with D possibly TRBD2 on 5 matching bases. The length of the CDR3 is 15 residues. V lost 0 bases to trimming and J lost 7 bases, with 14 bases between them. Germline values: CDR1 SGHRS, CDR2 YFSETQ.

V gene TRBV11-2 combines with J gene TRBJ1-1; D gene uncertain. In germline, CDR1 is SGHAT, CDR2 FQNNGV. The CDR3 spans 15 residues. With 2 bases removed from V and 1 base from J, the gap between germline ends came to 11 bases. The CDR3 reads CASSLFGPSNTEAFF. In nucleotides, the CDR3 is TGTGCCAGCAGCTTATTTGGGCCGTCGAACACTGAAGCTTTCTTT.

This rearrangement joins TRBV19 to TRBJ2-7; D not certain. This CDR3 has 14 amino acids. Germline CDR1 LNHDA, CDR2 SQIVND (reference sequence). The V and J ends lost 3 bases and 4 bases respectively, with 13 bases between them. This CDR3 is CASSILIGRYEQYF. The CDR3 bases are TGTGCCAGTAGTATTTTGATCGGAAGGTACGAGCAGTACTTC.

CDR3 sequence reads: CASSQETMGEQFF. The DNA for the CDR3 is TGCGCCAGCAGCCAAGAAACGATGGGTGAGCAGTTCTTC. The J gene is TRBJ2-1, the V gene TRBV4-1, with D unresolved. There are 13 residues in the CDR3. The V gene lost 0 bases and the J gene lost 9 bases, with 9 bases spanning the gap. Germline V gene data show CDR1 as MGHRA and CDR2 as YSYEKL.

This chain joins TRBV7-9 and TRBJ2-2; D gene uncertain. Between the trimmed V and J ends, which lost 1 base and 6 bases, there was a span of 6 bases. The CDR3 consists of 13 residues. The V gene's germline CDR1 is SEHNR and CDR2 FQNEAQ (reference sequence). CDR3 sequence (DNA): TGTGCCAGCAGCTTAGAGGCTCCCGGGGAGCTGTTTTTT. Encoded protein: CASSLEAPGELFF.

The rearrangement joins TRBV28 to TRBJ2-7, with 8 bases aligning to TRBD2. The CDR3 loop spans 16 amino acids. Trimming removed 2 bases from V and 1 base from J; junction bases left unmatched: 7. Germline CDR1 is MDHEN and CDR2 is SYDVKM. CDR3 sequence: CASSLVVSGVSYEQYF. The CDR3, as DNA: TGTGCCAGCAGTTTAGTGGTTAGCGGGGTGTCCTACGAGCAGTACTTC.

The chain uses TRBV14 and TRBJ1-3; no reliable D call. Per germline, CDR1 SGHDN and CDR2 FVKESK. The CDR3 extends over 14 amino acids. Deletions cut 10 bases from V and 0 bases from J, with 13 bases between. The CDR3 region has the DNA TGTGCCACCGGGCGGCAGGACTCTGGAAACACCATATATTTT. This sequence encodes CATGRQDSGNTIYF.

This chain uses TRBV7-8 with TRBJ2-3; 8 nucleotides match TRBD1. This CDR3 region has 13 residues. Germline loops: CDR1 SGHVS, CDR2 FQNEAQ. The trim removed 7 bases at V and 5 bases at J, leaving 5 bases unmatched. CDR3 sequence reads: CASTTGVGDTQYF. CDR3 DNA sequence: TGTGCCAGCACGACAGGGGTTGGAGATACGCAGTATTTT.

This clone was observed a few times. The rearrangement joins TRBV6-5 to TRBJ1-5; D is undetermined. Between the trimmed V and J ends, which lost 4 bases and 7 bases, there was a span of 8 bases. This CDR3 is built from 12 residues. CDR1 and CDR2 from the germline V gene are MNHEY and SVGAGI. CDR3 protein: CASSSPGQPQHF. The DNA for the CDR3 is TGTGCCAGCAGTTCCCCGGGGCAGCCCCAGCATTTT.

This rearrangement joins TRBV4-1 to TRBJ1-6; perhaps TRBD1 as D (5 bases). This CDR3 region has 14 residues. Trimming removed 0 bases from V and 8 bases from J, with 8 bases in between. CDR1 MGHRA and CDR2 YSYEKL come from the germline V gene. The chain's CDR3 is CASSQEGPYSPLHF. The DNA of the CDR3 is TGCGCCAGCAGCCAAGAGGGACCTTATTCACCCCTCCACTTT.

This clone rates as medium-sized. At one end the junction does not follow the germline gene, possibly because of a read error. CDR3 nucleotide sequence: TGTGCCATCCCTGGTATAGCGGGGGGGCCGGTCTTC. Its translation: CAIPGIAGGPVF. V gene TRBV10-3 combines with J gene TRBJ2-1; 11 bases align to TRBD2. CDR3 size: 12 residues. Looked up from germline, CDR1 is ENHRY and CDR2 is SYGVKD.

The chain carries TRBV19 and TRBJ1-1; the D is unclear. Germline-derived CDR1 and CDR2 are LNHDA and SQIVND (reference sequence). Trimming shortened V by 7 bases and J by 1 base, and 16 bases separated the two germline ends. The CDR3 loop spans 15 amino acids. The CDR3 is CASIEAARGNTEAFF. The CDR3 region has the DNA TGTGCCAGTATCGAGGCCGCGCGCGGGAACACTGAAGCTTTCTTT. The variable domain in full, completed from reference TRBV19 and TRBJ1-1, reads DGGITQSPKYLFRKEGQNVTLSCEQNLNHDAMYWYRQDPGQGLRLIYYSQIVNDFQKGDIAEGYSVSREKKESFPLTVTSAQKNPTAFYLCASIEAARGNTEAFFGQGTRLTVV.

CDR3 sequence: CASSVAGGRYEQYF. In nucleotides, the CDR3 is TGTGCCAGCAGCGTGGCGGGGGGCCGCTACGAGCAGTACTTC. The V call is TRBV9, the J call TRBJ2-7, with 8 bases fitting TRBD2. Looked up from germline, CDR1 is SGDLS and CDR2 is YYNGEE. After removal of 2 bases from V and 3 bases from J, the junction contained 4 bases not matched to a gene. CDR3 length: 14 amino acids. Based on the CDR3 plus reference TRBV9 and TRBJ2-7, the full variable domain is DSGVTQTPKHLITATGQRVTLRCSPRSGDLSVYWYQQSLDQGLQFLIQYYNGEERAKGNILERFSAQQFPDLHSELNLSSLELGDSALYFCASSVAGGRYEQYFGPGTRLTVT.

This clone is categorized as medium-sized (0.01 to 0.1%). The V and J genes are TRBV19 and TRBJ1-2, with D tentatively TRBD1 (5 bases). Germline V CDR1 and CDR2: LNHDA, SQIVND (reference sequence). CDR3 length equals 14 residues. V was trimmed by 3 bases and J by 5 bases, leaving 13 bases between them. In DNA, the CDR3 is TGTGCCAGTAGTATTTCGGGGACGGCTTATGGCTACACCTTC. This codes for CASSISGTAYGYTF. Supplemented by reference TRBV19 and TRBJ1-2, the full variable domain reads DGGITQSPKYLFRKEGQNVTLSCEQNLNHDAMYWYRQDPGQGLRLIYYSQIVNDFQKGDIAEGYSVSREKKESFPLTVTSAQKNPTAFYLCASSISGTAYGYTFGSGTRLTVV.

The V and J genes are TRBV15 and TRBJ2-7, with TRBD1 as a possible D gene (5 bases). The V end was cut by 0 bases, the J end by 3 bases, with 6 bases between. CDR1 is LNHNV, CDR2 YYDKDF, per germline (reference sequence). The CDR3 covers 13 residues. The CDR3 here is CATSRDRGYEQYF. CDR3 nucleotides: TGTGCCACCAGCAGAGATAGGGGCTACGAGCAGTACTTC.

By share, this clone ranks as medium-sized. The chain is built from TRBV9 and TRBJ2-7, with a weak D call TRBD1 (7 bases). The CDR3 is 14 amino acids. Germline V gene lookup returns CDR1 SGDLS and CDR2 YYNGEE. Trimming took off 2 bases at V and 9 bases at J, with 18 bases between the two ends. The CDR3, as DNA: TGTGCCAGCAGCGTGGAGTACAGGGGAGGTGGGCAGTACTTC. Translated, it gives CASSVEYRGGGQYF.

This clone has more than one count but fewer than ten. The chain has TRBV6-5 and TRBJ2-5; D remains unclear. The germline V and J ends were trimmed by 2 bases and 2 bases, with 6 bases remaining between them. CDR1 and CDR2 (germline): MNHEY, SVGAGI. The CDR3 is made up of 13 amino acids. The chain's CDR3 is CASSYEVQETQYF. Written as DNA, the CDR3 is TGTGCCAGCAGTTACGAGGTGCAAGAGACCCAGTACTTC.

The CDR3 nucleotides are TGTGCCAGCAGCTTAAGCAGAGATAATGAAAAACTGTTTTTT. Its translation: CASSLSRDNEKLFF. The rearrangement joins TRBV7-6 to TRBJ1-4, with unresolved D. The CDR3 is made up of 14 amino acids. Trimming removed 2 bases from V and 4 bases from J, with 8 bases in between. Germline V CDR1 and CDR2: SGHVS, FNYEAQ.

This clone appeared once. The rearrangement joins TRBV10-3 to TRBJ2-7; 10 nucleotides line up with TRBD2. This CDR3 is 16 amino acids long. With 1 base clipped from V and 6 bases from J, the junction kept 9 bases outside the gene matches. CDR1 is ENHRY and CDR2 is SYGVKD in the germline V gene. As DNA, the CDR3 is TGTGCCATCAGTGAGTTCTCCGGGTCTAGCGGGAGCGAGCAGTACTTC. Its translation is CAISEFSGSSGSEQYF.

The rearrangement uses TRBV7-3 and TRBJ2-7; no reliable D call. CDR1 is SGHTA, CDR2 FQGTGA, per germline. This CDR3 has 13 amino acids. The V end was cut by 1 base, the J end by 6 bases, with 10 bases between. CDR3 in amino acids: CASSLISTGEQYF. Written as DNA, the CDR3 is TGTGCCAGCAGCTTAATAAGTACTGGCGAGCAGTACTTC.

This sequence joins TRBV7-9 and TRBJ2-1, with D possibly matching TRBD1 (6 bases). This CDR3 has 16 residues. Germline V gene data show CDR1 as SEHNR and CDR2 as FQNEAQ (reference sequence). Trimming pared 5 bases from V and 7 bases from J, leaving 21 bases between. CDR3 sequence (DNA): TGTGCCAGCAGCCTGACGGGACACGGGTTACAAAATGAGCAGTTCTTC. The encoded protein is CASSLTGHGLQNEQFF.

J is TRBJ2-3 and V is TRBV14; no firm D call. The V end lost 3 bases, the J end lost 3 bases, and 22 bases lay between the germline ends. CDR1 SGHDN and CDR2 FVKESK come from the germline V gene. The CDR3 contains 18 residues. The chain's CDR3 is CASSHRPELTFYTDTQYF. As DNA, the CDR3 is TGTGCCAGCAGCCACCGGCCCGAACTAACATTTTATACAGATACGCAGTATTTT.